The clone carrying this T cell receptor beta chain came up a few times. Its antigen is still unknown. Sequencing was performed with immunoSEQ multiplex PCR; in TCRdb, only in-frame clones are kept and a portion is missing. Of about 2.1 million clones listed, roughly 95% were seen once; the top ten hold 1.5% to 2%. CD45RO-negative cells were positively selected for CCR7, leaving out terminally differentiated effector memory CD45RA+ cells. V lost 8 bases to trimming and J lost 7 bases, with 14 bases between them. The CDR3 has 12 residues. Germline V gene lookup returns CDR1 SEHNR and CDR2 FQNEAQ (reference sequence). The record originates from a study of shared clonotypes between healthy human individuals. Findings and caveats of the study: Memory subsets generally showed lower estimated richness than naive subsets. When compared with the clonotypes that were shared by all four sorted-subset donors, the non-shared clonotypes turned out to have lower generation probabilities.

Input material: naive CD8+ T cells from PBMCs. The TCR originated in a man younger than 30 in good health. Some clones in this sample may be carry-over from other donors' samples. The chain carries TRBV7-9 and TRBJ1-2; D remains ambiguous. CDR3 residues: CASEDEAGGYTF. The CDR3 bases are TGTGCCAGCGAGGACGAGGCGGGTGGCTACACCTTC.